This T cell receptor beta chain was captured by sequencing in a study of T cells in Graves' hyperthyroidism and ophthalmopathy. Germline lookup yields CDR1 SGHAT and CDR2 FQDESV (reference sequence). The CDR3 sequence is 16 residues long. The trim removed 3 bases at V and 9 bases at J, leaving 7 bases unmatched. Among the patients, aged 18 to 65, hyperthyroidism was newly diagnosed and had lasted under 2 months. Turning to this clonotype: What it binds is unknown.

General observations from the study: A median approximately 6.5 months before onset, the model predicted ophthalmopathy.

RNA transcripts yielded amplified TCR beta CDR3 regions. First-round RT-PCR with HTBI primers amplified the TCR CDR3 region. TCRdb passed the multiplex PCR reads through MiXCR, listing each CDR3 protein once. This sample has hundreds of thousands of distinct CDR3 sequences, with approximately 13% found just once. Sequencing was carried out using blood. The genes are TRBV11-1 and TRBJ2-1, with 14 positions matching TRBD2. This clonotype was sampled from a young woman with Graves' hyperthyroidism. DNA of the CDR3: TGTGCCAGCAGCTTGAGACTAGCGGGAGGGCCCGGTGAGCAGTTCTTC. Protein: CASSLRLAGGPGEQFF.